The present T cell receptor (beta chain) was sequenced within a study of shared clonotypes between healthy human individuals. Germline CDR1 reads MNHEY; CDR2 reads SVGAGI. This CDR3 comprises 15 residues. The ends were cut back, 0 bases at V and 4 bases at J, with 12 bases in the middle. Profiled with immunoSEQ multiplex PCR; TCRdb holds only in-frame clones, not every one. The sample shows about 2.1 million clones, 90% to 95% of them seen only once. Positive CCR7 selection of CD45RO-negative cells yielded the naive CD8 cells, and terminally differentiated effector memory CD45RA+ cells were excluded.

The specimen sequenced was naive CD8+ T cells from PBMCs. The TCR originated in a young man in good health. Some clones in this sample may be carry-over from other donors' samples. This sequence joins TRBV6-5 and TRBJ1-1, with D possibly matching TRBD1 (6 bases). The DNA of the CDR3 is TGTGCCAGCAGTTACTCGGCAGGGGAGGGCACTGAAGCTTTCTTT. Translation gives CASSYSAGEGTEAFF.